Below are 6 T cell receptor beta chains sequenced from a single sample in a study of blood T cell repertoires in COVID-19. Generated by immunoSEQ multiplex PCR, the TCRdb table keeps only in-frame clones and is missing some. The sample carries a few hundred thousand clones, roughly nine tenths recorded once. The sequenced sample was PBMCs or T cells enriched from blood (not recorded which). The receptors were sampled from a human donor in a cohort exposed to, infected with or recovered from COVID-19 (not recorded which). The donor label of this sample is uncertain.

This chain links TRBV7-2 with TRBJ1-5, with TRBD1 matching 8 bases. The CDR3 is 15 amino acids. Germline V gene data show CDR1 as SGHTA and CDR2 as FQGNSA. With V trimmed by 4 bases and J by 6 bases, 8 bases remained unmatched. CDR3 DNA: TGTGCCAGCAGCTCCGACCTGACAGGGGCTCAGCCCCAGCATTTT. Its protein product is CASSSDLTGAQPQHF. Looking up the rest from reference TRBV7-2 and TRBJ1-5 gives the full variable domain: GAGVSQSPSNKVTEKGKDVELRCDPISGHTALYWYRQSLGQGLEFLIYFQGNSAPDKSGLPSDRFSAERTGGSVSTLTIQRTQQEDSAVYLCASSSDLTGAQPQHFGDGTRLSIL.

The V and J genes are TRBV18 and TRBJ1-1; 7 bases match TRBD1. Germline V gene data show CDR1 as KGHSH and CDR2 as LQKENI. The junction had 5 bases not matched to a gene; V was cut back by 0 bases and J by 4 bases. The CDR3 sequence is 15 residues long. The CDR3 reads CASSPPTGMGTEAFF. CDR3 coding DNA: TGTGCCAGCTCACCACCGACAGGGATGGGCACTGAAGCTTTCTTT.

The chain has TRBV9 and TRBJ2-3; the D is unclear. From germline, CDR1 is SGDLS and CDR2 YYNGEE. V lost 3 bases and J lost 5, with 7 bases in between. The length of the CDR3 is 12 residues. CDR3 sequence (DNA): TGTGCCAGCAGCGGCTACAGAGATACGCAGTATTTT. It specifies CASSGYRDTQYF.

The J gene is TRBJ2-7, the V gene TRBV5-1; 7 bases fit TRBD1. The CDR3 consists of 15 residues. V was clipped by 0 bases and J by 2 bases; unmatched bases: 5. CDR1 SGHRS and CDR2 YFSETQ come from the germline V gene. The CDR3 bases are TGCGCCAGCAGCTTGGCCGGGACAGCAGCCTACGAGCAGTACTTC. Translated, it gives CASSLAGTAAYEQYF.

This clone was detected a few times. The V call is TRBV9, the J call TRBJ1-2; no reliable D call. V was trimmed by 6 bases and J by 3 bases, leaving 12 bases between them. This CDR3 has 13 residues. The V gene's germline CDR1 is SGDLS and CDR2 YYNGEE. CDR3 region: CASTAGSHYGYTF. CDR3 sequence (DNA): TGTGCCAGCACCGCTGGCAGTCACTATGGCTACACCTTC. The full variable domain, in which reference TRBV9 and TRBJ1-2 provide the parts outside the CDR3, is DSGVTQTPKHLITATGQRVTLRCSPRSGDLSVYWYQQSLDQGLQFLIQYYNGEERAKGNILERFSAQQFPDLHSELNLSSLELGDSALYFCASTAGSHYGYTFGSGTRLTVV.

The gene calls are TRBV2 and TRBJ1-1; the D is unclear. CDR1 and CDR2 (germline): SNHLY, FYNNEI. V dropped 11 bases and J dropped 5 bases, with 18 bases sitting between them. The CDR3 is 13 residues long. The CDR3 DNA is TGTGCCGGGCGGGAAAATAGGGAGACTGAAGCTTTCTTT. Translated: CAGRENRETEAFF.